Detailed here is one T cell receptor beta chain. This clonotype was counted only a few times. Its antigen is not yet known. Base qualities are missing; no much larger clone stands one base away. Stable Graves' hyperthyroidism was defined as the absence of progression to ophthalmopathy over 18 months of follow-up. The hyperthyroidism patients were between 18 and 65 years old and newly diagnosed, with a disease duration of less than 2 months. Exclusion was applied to patients with uncontrolled infections, other autoimmune diseases, pregnancy or lactation. Diagnoses were based on clinical symptoms, serum thyroxine and TRAb, thyroid ultrasound and orbital computed tomography. Ficoll-Paque density gradient centrifugation was used to isolate PBMCs from about 10 ml of fresh peripheral blood. Total RNA was extracted using Trizol reagent, and RNA quality was assessed on an Agilent 2100 Bioanalyzer. The sample originates from a study of T cells in Graves' hyperthyroidism and ophthalmopathy (dated 2019 in TCRdb). In terms of the full investigation: Peripheral blood was collected at initial diagnosis, before any treatment. For training and testing, the 100 or so patients in the discovery cohort were randomly divided in a 7:3 ratio. After blood sampling, hyperthyroidism patients were treated with methimazole at a starting dose of 30 mg daily, and ophthalmopathy patients were treated with high-dose intravenous methylprednisolone. TCR V-J signatures able to tell the groups apart were searched for in a discovery cohort of around 95 patients, of whom roughly 42 had Graves' ophthalmopathy and 57 had stable Graves' hyperthyroidism. Whether ophthalmopathy could be predicted prospectively was tested in an independent validation cohort made up of under 20 hyperthyroidism patients plus 17 patients who later progressed to ophthalmopathy. The paper reports TCR Vbeta CDR3 sequencing of over 130 peripheral blood samples: 43 ophthalmopathy, under 80 hyperthyroidism and approximately 17 progressor patients. Thyroid tissue and blood T-cell repertoires from roughly 6 Graves' hyperthyroidism patients were also compared in the study. The paper as a whole reports these results and caveats: Blood samples also contained most of the expanded thyroid clonotypes (frequency above 0.001), which suggests that blood repertoires may reflect thyroid immune responses. A model built on a 13 V-J signature distinguished ophthalmopathy from stable hyperthyroidism, reaching 85% to 90% sensitivity and around 82% specificity in cross-validation and 80%/75% in testing. No statistical method was used to set the sample size in advance, and investigators knew the group allocation. In validation, the model predicted progression to ophthalmopathy with over 60% sensitivity and less than 75% specificity, a median of 6.5 months before onset.

Amplification of TCR beta CDR3 regions was carried out from RNA transcripts. For the first round of RT-PCR on the TCR CDR3, the HTBI primer set was used together with the Qiagen OneStep RT-PCR kit. Libraries were constructed in a second round of multiplex PCR, after which size selection and purification were carried out. The libraries were sequenced on an Illumina HiSeq2000 using paired-end 100 bp reads. Per the source publication's procedure: Raw data were processed with SOAPnuke, discarding reads with adapters, uncalled bases, mean Phred below 15, or no exact constant-primer or identifier match. High-quality paired reads were merged using COPE v1.2.5, and each unique nucleotide sequence was defined as a clonotype. MiTCR v1.1 was used to align clonotypes to the IMGT TRBV, TRBD and TRBJ reference segments. Only V-J combinations with frequency above 0.0001, covering roughly 99% of repertoires, were analysed. The TCS score was defined as the ratio of F50 (clonal expansion) to E x V (chaos), calculated using BLOSUM62-based TCRdist between CDR3 peptides within each V-J. Welch's t-statistics and random forest reduced roughly 540 V-J features to around 14, which were used in a naive Bayes classifier (R e1071). Using fastp trimming at Q25 and MiXCR clonotype assembly, TCRdb reanalyzed the public sequencing data and kept in-frame beta chains. Rows are combined by CDR3 protein, so each entry shows the most common genes and DNA. For this entry, the V and J calls and clone size follow TCRdb and not the study's own pipeline. For this sample the table gives more than 300,000 distinct CDR3 sequences, of which roughly 14% were detected only once. The top ten clones comprise around 23% of the sample.

This TCR came from a woman aged 30 to 39 with Graves' hyperthyroidism. The sample consisted of blood.

The CDR3 region reads CSASPFPGLAGENTGELFF. The sequenced DNA: TGCAGTGCTAGTCCATTCCCGGGACTAGCGGGCGAAAACACCGGGGAGCTGTTTTTT. The chain is made from TRBV20-1 and TRBJ2-2; 12 bases in the junction line up with TRBD2. V lost 3 bases and J lost 2 bases, and the count of bases not matched to a germline gene is 13. As encoded in the germline V gene (reference sequence), CDR1 is DFQATT while CDR2 is SNEGSKA. Reading from cysteine to phenylalanine, the CDR3 counts 19 amino acids. Only the CDR3 DNA is retained, 57 bases long and in frame from the first base.